This T cell receptor beta chain is from a study of early T cells in non-severe SARS-CoV-2 infection. At the level of the study: Bulk RNA taken from unsorted whole blood was sequenced, leaving chains unpaired.

Individual cDNA molecules were tagged with unique molecular identifiers, the study reported. TCRdb passed the 5' RACE reads through MiXCR, listing each CDR3 protein once. The sample has 60,000 to 70,000 distinct CDR3 sequences; around 4.6% are singletons. Worth noting for this clonotype: Its antigen is not known.

The length of the CDR3 is 16 residues. Trimming took 0 bases from V and 6 from J; bases not matched to a gene: 6. Looked up from germline, CDR1 is MNHNY and CDR2 is SVGAGI (reference sequence). Study outcomes and limitations: Anti-spike CD8 specificities were favored by VDJdb matching, whose results missed private and CD4 specificities.

The source material was whole blood. V is TRBV6-6 and J is TRBJ2-7, with 12 nucleotides matching TRBD2. This sequence originates from an adult who was a healthcare worker with PCR-confirmed SARS-CoV-2 infection or an uninfected control (not recorded which). The CDR3 sequence is CASSYSSRLAGVEQYF. The CDR3 DNA sequence: TGTGCCAGCAGTTACTCGAGCAGACTAGCGGGAGTCGAGCAGTACTTC.